Sequencing of this TCR beta chain was carried out in a study of shared clonotypes between healthy human individuals. Study-level information: CD4 naive and memory got three plates each, CD8 naive two, CD8 memory one.

Measured with immunoSEQ multiplex PCR; TCRdb has only the in-frame clones, and not every one. The sample has some 2,000,000 clones; 90% to 96% are singletons. Germline V gene data show CDR1 as SEHNR and CDR2 as FQNEAQ (reference sequence). This CDR3 region has 18 residues. After removal of 5 bases from V and 3 bases from J, the junction contained 16 bases not matched to a gene. Only Caucasian adults living in Nashville, Tennessee made up the donor group. The chain has TRBV7-9 and TRBJ2-3; TRBD2 matches 8 bases. Sequenced material: naive CD4+ T cells sorted from blood. Subset reported: CD45RA+ positively selected. This clonotype originated in a man between 18 and 35 years old in good health. For the CDR3, the DNA is TGTGCCAGCAGCGGGCCCTCCAGGGGCGGGGGGAGTACAGATACGCAGTATTTT. Translated: CASSGPSRGGGSTDTQYF.